One sample yielded the 27 T cell receptor beta chains listed below, sequenced in a study of cytomegalovirus exposure and HLA in healthy donors. PCR used 60 Vbeta primers and 13 Jbeta primers. TCRdb's copy holds only in-frame clones and misses some; the assay was immunoSEQ multiplex PCR. The sample comprises 150,000 to 200,000 clones, under 85% of which are singletons, and under 5% rests with the top ten. Sequenced: PBMCs. Receptor source: a young man in good health and CMV-seronegative.

This chain joins TRBV6-5 and TRBJ1-2; D is uncertain. Trimming cost V 5 bases and J 7 bases, with 11 bases left between them. CDR3 length: 12 residues. CDR1 and CDR2 from the germline V gene are MNHEY and SVGAGI. The CDR3 sequence is CASSRGESGYTF. CDR3 nucleotides: TGTGCCAGCAGTCGTGGGGAGTCTGGCTACACCTTC.

The CDR3 DNA follows: TGTGCCATCAGTGCCTCTCCTAGCGGGGAGCGCTACGAGCAGTACTTC. Its protein product is CAISASPSGERYEQYF. This chain connects TRBV10-3 to TRBJ2-7; 9 positions match TRBD2. Germline V lookup: CDR1 ENHRY, CDR2 SYGVKD. The CDR3 is 16 amino acids. Unmatched junction bases numbered 10, after V lost 4 bases and J lost 3 bases.

The rearrangement links TRBV28 to TRBJ2-1, with a possible D match to TRBD2 (6 bases). Germline V lookup: CDR1 MDHEN, CDR2 SYDVKM. This CDR3 region has 15 residues. V lost 3 bases and J lost 3, with 12 bases in between. The CDR3, as DNA: TGTGCCAGCAGTTTCCGGGGGATCAGCTACAATGAGCAGTTCTTC. Its protein is CASSFRGISYNEQFF.

The chain is built from TRBV21-1 and TRBJ2-7; the D call TRBD2 from the table was never checked on the DNA. TRBV21-1 is given as a pseudogene. The CDR3 runs 17 residues. The CDR3 spells CASSKPNKGARVYEQYF. The CDR3, as DNA: TGTGCCAGCAGCAAACCCAATAAGGGAGCCAGAGTCTACGAGCAGTACTTC.

CDR3 in amino acids: CASSGYRTDTQYF. The CDR3 DNA follows: TGTGCCAGCAGTGGTTATCGCACAGATACGCAGTATTTT. The chain has TRBV2 and TRBJ2-3, with D hard to call. This CDR3 spans 13 amino acids. V lost 4 bases to trimming and J lost 1 base, with 6 bases between them. Germline loops: CDR1 SNHLY, CDR2 FYNNEI.

J is TRBJ2-5 and V is TRBV30; tentatively, D is TRBD2 (6 bases). This CDR3 contains 12 residues. Per germline, CDR1 GTSNPN and CDR2 SVGIG (reference sequence). Between the trimmed V and J ends, which lost 5 bases and 3 bases, there was a span of 10 bases. The CDR3 DNA reads TGTGCCTGGGGGGGGTCAGAAGAGACCCAGTACTTC. Protein product: CAWGGSEETQYF. Based on the CDR3 plus reference TRBV30 and TRBJ2-5, the full variable domain is SQTIHQWPATLVQPVGSPLSLECTVEGTSNPNLYWYRQAAGRGLQLLFYSVGIGQISSEVPQNLSASRPQDRQFILSSKKLLLSDSGFYLCAWGGSEETQYFGPGTRLLVL.

This sequence joins TRBV5-4 and TRBJ2-3; D uncertain. V lost 5 bases and J 1 base, leaving 11 bases between the germline ends. This CDR3 comprises 14 residues. Germline CDR1 reads SGHNT; CDR2 reads YYREEE (reference sequence). This CDR3 reads CASSLITGTDTQYF. The CDR3 nucleotides read TGTGCCAGCAGTTTAATTACGGGCACAGATACGCAGTATTTT.

This clone came up once. J is TRBJ2-1 and V is TRBV19; D not certain. The CDR3 runs 14 residues. The germline CDR1 and CDR2 sequences are LNHDA and SQIVND (reference sequence). The germline V and J ends were trimmed by 2 bases and 7 bases, with 12 bases remaining between them. The CDR3 bases are TGTGCCAGTAGTATATCAGGTACTTTGAATGAGCAGTTCTTC. It codes for CASSISGTLNEQFF.

The J gene is TRBJ2-2, the V gene TRBV5-1, with D possibly matching TRBD2 (6 bases). Germline-derived CDR1 and CDR2 are SGHRS and YFSETQ. The CDR3 is 16 amino acids. Between the trimmed V and J ends, which lost 2 bases and 6 bases, there was a span of 17 bases. The chain's CDR3 is CASSFPGLGGPGELFF. CDR3 DNA: TGCGCCAGCAGCTTCCCGGGACTCGGCGGTCCCGGGGAGCTGTTTTTT.

This chain joins TRBV27 and TRBJ1-1; D remains unclear. In germline, CDR1 is MNHEY, CDR2 SMNVEV (reference sequence). CDR3 length: 17 amino acids. V lost 4 bases to trimming and J lost 0 bases, with 18 bases between them. CDR3 residues: CASSYHRVGSLNTEAFF. The CDR3 DNA sequence: TGTGCCAGCAGTTATCACCGGGTCGGTTCCTTGAACACTGAAGCTTTCTTT.

The chain uses TRBV6-5 and TRBJ2-1; D is unresolved. V lost 10 bases and J 9 bases, leaving 13 bases between the germline ends. Germline V gene data show CDR1 as MNHEY and CDR2 as SVGAGI. CDR3 length equals 11 residues. The CDR3 is CATLYGFEQFF. As DNA, the CDR3 is TGTGCCACTTTGTACGGGTTTGAGCAGTTCTTC.

V and J are TRBV19 and TRBJ1-1; D perhaps matches TRBD1 (5 bases). Trimming took 6 bases from V and 1 from J, leaving 9 bases between them. The CDR3 is 13 amino acids. CDR1 and CDR2 from the germline V gene are LNHDA and SQIVND (reference sequence). CDR3 region: CASSPGANTEAFF. The DNA for the CDR3 is TGTGCCAGTAGCCCTGGGGCGAACACTGAAGCTTTCTTT. Full variable domain (missing parts from reference TRBV19 and TRBJ1-1): DGGITQSPKYLFRKEGQNVTLSCEQNLNHDAMYWYRQDPGQGLRLIYYSQIVNDFQKGDIAEGYSVSREKKESFPLTVTSAQKNPTAFYLCASSPGANTEAFFGQGTRLTVV.

The chain joins TRBV6-1 to TRBJ2-3; D possibly corresponds to TRBD1 (6 bases). The CDR3 runs 14 residues. Germline V gene data show CDR1 as MNHNS and CDR2 as SASEGT. The V end lost 7 bases, the J end lost 1 base, and 12 bases lay between the germline ends. CDR3 in amino acids: CASTDRTGTDTQYF. As DNA, the CDR3 is TGTGCCAGCACCGACCGGACAGGCACAGATACGCAGTATTTT.

This chain uses TRBV4-1 with TRBJ2-5, with 11 bases fitting TRBD2. The trim removed 6 bases at V and 5 bases at J, leaving 11 bases unmatched. The CDR3 covers 16 residues. The V gene's germline CDR1 is MGHRA and CDR2 YSYEKL. Here the CDR3 DNA reads TGCGCCAGCAGTCCCTTAGCGGGAGGGGGTGAGGAGACCCAGTACTTC. This encodes CASSPLAGGGEETQYF.

The chain combines TRBV27 with TRBJ1-6; 9 bases line up with TRBD1. The CDR3 is 15 residues long. Looked up from germline, CDR1 is MNHEY and CDR2 is SMNVEV (reference sequence). Trimming at V came to 6 bases and at J to 10 bases, leaving 10 bases not matched to a gene. The CDR3 loop reads CASSKTGGLWSPLHF. Written as DNA, the CDR3 is TGTGCCAGCAGCAAAACAGGGGGCTTATGGTCACCCCTCCACTTT.

The V call is TRBV28, the J call TRBJ2-5; D is perhaps TRBD2 (7 bases). Germline CDR1 is MDHEN and CDR2 is SYDVKM. The CDR3 length is 13 residues. With 7 bases removed from V and 5 bases from J, the gap between germline ends came to 14 bases. The CDR3 loop is CASTLGGEETQYF. CDR3 in DNA: TGTGCCAGCACCCTAGGGGGGGAGGAGACCCAGTACTTC.

The CDR3 DNA reads as TGTGCCAGCAATTGGGCGGGTTCTGACACCTTC. Protein sequence: CASNWAGSDTF. The V call is TRBV7-9, the J call TRBJ1-2; no clear D gene. The CDR3 contains 11 residues. The germline V gene has CDR1 SEHNR and CDR2 FQNEAQ (reference sequence). V gave up 7 bases and J gave up 12 bases, with 15 bases separating them.

The chain links TRBV6-1 to TRBJ2-5; tentative D call: TRBD1 (7 bases). V gave up 2 bases and J gave up 1 base, with 8 bases separating them. Germline lookup yields CDR1 MNHNS and CDR2 SASEGT. This CDR3 has 14 amino acids. CDR3 residues: CASSEQGGQETQYF. DNA for the CDR3: TGTGCCAGCAGTGAACAGGGGGGCCAAGAGACCCAGTACTTC.

The chain uses TRBV14 and TRBJ1-4; tentatively, D is TRBD1 (6 bases). Germline CDR1 reads SGHDN; CDR2 reads FVKESK. The CDR3 covers 14 residues. The V and J ends lost 3 bases and 5 bases respectively, with 10 bases between them. CDR3 nucleotide sequence: TGTGCCAGCAGCCACGGGACACTCAATGAAAAACTGTTTTTT. It yields the protein CASSHGTLNEKLFF.

The genes are TRBV29-1 and TRBJ2-5, with TRBD1 as a possible D gene (7 bases). Germline V gene sequence: CDR1 SQVTM, CDR2 ANQGSEA. Trimming took 4 bases from V and 2 from J, leaving 14 bases between them. The CDR3 covers 14 residues. CDR3 nucleotide sequence: TGCAGCGTTGGTTTCCCAGGGGGGCAAGAGACCCAGTACTTC. This sequence encodes CSVGFPGGQETQYF.

The chain is built from TRBV5-1 and TRBJ1-4; TRBD1 aligns across 7 bases. The V gene's germline CDR1 is SGHRS and CDR2 YFSETQ. Germline trimming cut 4 bases from V and 8 bases from J; bases unmatched to any gene: 14. The CDR3 runs to 16 residues. The CDR3 bases are TGCGCCAGCAGCAAAGACGGGACAGCGGTGATCGAAAAACTGTTTTTT. It codes for CASSKDGTAVIEKLFF.

This chain joins TRBV6-5 and TRBJ2-1; 10 bases align to TRBD2. The CDR3 length is 14 residues. Per germline, CDR1 MNHEY and CDR2 SVGAGI. Trimming cost V 5 bases and J 3 bases; bases outside gene matches: 1. CDR3 sequence reads: CASSTSGIYNEQFF. DNA of the CDR3: TGTGCCAGCAGTACTAGCGGGATCTACAATGAGCAGTTCTTC.

The chain joins TRBV11-3 to TRBJ2-1; a weak D match, TRBD1 (6 bases). Germline V gene data show CDR1 as SGHNT and CDR2 as YENEEA. The V end lost 4 bases, the J end lost 7 bases, and 11 bases lay between the germline ends. The CDR3 spans 13 residues. The CDR3 is CASSSGAGNEQFF. CDR3 coding DNA: TGTGCCAGCAGCTCAGGGGCAGGGAATGAGCAGTTCTTC.

The chain uses TRBV5-1 and TRBJ2-2; TRBD2 is a possible D gene (5 bases). CDR1 SGHRS and CDR2 YFSETQ come from the germline V gene. The V and J ends lost 4 bases and 4 bases respectively, with 17 bases between them. This CDR3 contains 16 residues. CDR3 protein: CASSRTPKSGTGELFF. The CDR3 nucleotides read TGCGCCAGCAGCAGGACTCCCAAGTCCGGCACCGGGGAGCTGTTTTTT.

This clone showed up just a few times. The chain carries TRBV10-3 and TRBJ1-1; 7 bases are shared with TRBD1. Germline CDR1 is ENHRY and CDR2 is SYGVKD. CDR3 length: 15 residues. V trimming: 3 bases; J trimming: 1 base; junction bases outside the gene matches: 5. Here the CDR3 reads CAISDRQGPNTEAFF. CDR3 bases: TGTGCCATCAGTGATCGACAGGGCCCGAACACTGAAGCTTTCTTT.

The chain couples TRBV19 to TRBJ2-7; TRBD2 matches at 9 bases. After removal of 6 bases from V and 2 bases from J, the junction contained 14 bases not matched to a gene. The CDR3 runs to 17 residues. The germline gives CDR1 LNHDA, CDR2 SQIVND (reference sequence). CDR3 in DNA: TGTGCCAGTAGCTCGAGATCGTTCGGGACTAGCCCCTACGAGCAGTACTTC. Encoded protein: CASSSRSFGTSPYEQYF.

V usage is TRBV7-2 and J usage is TRBJ2-3; 12 nucleotides align to TRBD2. CDR1 SGHTA and CDR2 FQGNSA come from the germline V gene. This CDR3 region has 19 residues. V was pared by 3 bases and J by 0 bases, with 10 bases of the junction left unmatched. In DNA form, the CDR3 reads TGTGCCAGCAGCTTCCCACTAGCGGGAGGTTGGGCTAGCACAGATACGCAGTATTTT. Amino acid sequence: CASSFPLAGGWASTDTQYF.